Listed here are 18 T cell receptor beta chains from one sample, sequenced in a study of patients and donors after allogeneic stem cell transplantation. TCRdb re-called the RT-PCR reads through MiXCR, storing one row per CDR3 protein. Of roughly 960,000 distinct CDR3 sequences listed, around 17% are singletons. The sample comprised blood, either unsorted or a sorted T cell fraction (not recorded which). The receptor source for this set is a human donor who was either an allogeneic HSCT recipient or a stem cell or donor lymphocyte infusion donor (not recorded which). It is not recorded whose cells these are; they may come from a transplant donor.

This clonotype appeared many times. This chain links TRBV29-1 with TRBJ2-1, with TRBD2 as a possible D gene (6 bases). The CDR3 extends over 14 amino acids. The germline gives CDR1 SQVTM, CDR2 ANQGSEA. V was clipped by 4 bases and J by 8 bases, with 18 bases between them. CDR3 DNA: TGCAGCGTTGTAAGGGGACGGGGAGGCGATGAGCAGTTCTTC. Encoded protein: CSVVRGRGGDEQFF.

This clonotype was seen a few times. The chain links TRBV12-3 or TRBV12-4 to TRBJ1-1; D remains ambiguous. The CDR3 totals 14 residues. V lost 4 bases and J 4 bases, leaving 13 bases between the germline ends. CDR3 region: CASSYQGKFTEAFF. In DNA, the CDR3 is TGTGCCAGCAGTTACCAAGGGAAATTCACTGAAGCTTTCTTT.

This chain joins TRBV28 and TRBJ2-1; D may be TRBD1 (6 bases). The CDR3 runs 15 residues. Germline loops: CDR1 MDHEN, CDR2 SYDVKM. V lost 6 bases, J lost 6 bases, and 18 bases lay in between. CDR3 sequence: CASSLRGLAGNEQFF. CDR3 DNA: TGTGCCAGCAGCCTCAGGGGCCTAGCAGGCAATGAGCAGTTCTTC.

This chain connects TRBV5-1 to TRBJ2-7; 7 bases agree with TRBD1. This CDR3 spans 14 amino acids. In germline, CDR1 is SGHRS, CDR2 YFSETQ. V lost 0 bases to trimming and J lost 5 bases; unmatched junction nucleotides: 5. CDR3 residues: CASSLGGTVNEQYF. DNA of the CDR3: TGCGCCAGCAGCTTGGGTGGGACAGTAAACGAGCAGTACTTC.

The rearrangement uses TRBV27 and TRBJ2-2; D is ambiguous. CDR3 length: 13 amino acids. V was clipped by 0 bases and J by 6 bases, with 5 bases between them. Germline V gene sequence: CDR1 MNHEY, CDR2 SMNVEV (reference sequence). The CDR3 spells CASSLSSPGELFF. CDR3 nucleotides: TGTGCCAGCAGTTTATCGTCACCCGGGGAGCTGTTTTTT.

V and J are TRBV11-1 and TRBJ2-2; 10 positions match TRBD2. There are 18 residues in the CDR3. Germline lookup yields CDR1 SGHAT and CDR2 FQDESV (reference sequence). V lost 4 bases, J lost 4 bases, and 12 bases stayed unmatched. CDR3 sequence: CASSSISGRALGTGELFF. DNA of the CDR3: TGTGCCAGCAGCTCGATAAGCGGGAGGGCCCTCGGCACCGGGGAGCTGTTTTTT.

The rearrangement joins TRBV5-4 to TRBJ2-1; 12 bases are shared with TRBD2. Germline V gene data show CDR1 as SGHNT and CDR2 as YYREEE (reference sequence). This CDR3 region has 15 residues. Trimming cost V 5 bases and J 6 bases; bases outside gene matches: 6. CDR3 loop: CASRRELAGGNEQFF. CDR3 sequence (DNA): TGTGCCAGCAGGAGGGAACTAGCGGGGGGCAATGAGCAGTTCTTC.

This chain uses TRBV3-1 with TRBJ1-4; possibly TRBD1 for D (5 bases). The CDR3 spans 14 residues. Germline V gene sequence: CDR1 LGHDT, CDR2 YNNKEL (reference sequence). The V end was cut by 4 bases, the J end by 8 bases, with 14 bases between. The CDR3 DNA follows: TGTGCCAGCAGCCCCTTTCCACGGGGGGAAAAACTGTTTTTT. This sequence encodes CASSPFPRGEKLFF.

The chain employs TRBV5-1 and TRBJ2-1; D not certain. Germline-derived CDR1 and CDR2 are SGHRS and YFSETQ. Trimming took 0 bases from V and 9 from J, leaving 13 bases between them. The CDR3 totals 14 residues. The DNA of the CDR3 is TGCGCCAGCAGCTTGGTACTGCCCCCCATTGAGCAGTTCTTC. This encodes CASSLVLPPIEQFF. The full variable domain, in which reference TRBV5-1 and TRBJ2-1 provide the parts outside the CDR3, is KAGVTQTPRYLIKTRGQQVTLSCSPISGHRSVSWYQQTPGQGLQFLFEYFSETQRNKGNFPGRFSGRQFSNSRSEMNVSTLELGDSALYLCASSLVLPPIEQFFGPGTRLTVL.

The sample holds a few counts of this clonotype. A much bigger clone sits one base away, suggesting this may be a read error. The CDR3 DNA reads TGCAGCGTTGGGAAAGATACGCAGTATTTT. It encodes CSVGKDTQYF. This chain connects TRBV29-1 to TRBJ2-3; D is unclear. Per the germline V gene, CDR1 is SQVTM and CDR2 is ANQGSEA. V was pared by 4 bases and J by 5 bases, with 4 bases between. The CDR3 spans 10 residues.

V usage is TRBV5-6 and J usage is TRBJ2-3; tentative D call: TRBD2 (6 bases). V lost 5 bases and J 5 bases, leaving 15 bases between the germline ends. The germline V gene encodes CDR1 SGHDT and CDR2 YYEEEE. The CDR3 sequence is 14 residues long. The CDR3 loop is CASRHRDSGDTQYF. The CDR3 coding sequence is TGTGCCAGCAGACACCGGGACTCAGGAGATACGCAGTATTTT.

The gene calls are TRBV20-1 and TRBJ2-3; TRBD2 matches at 10 bases. Unmatched junction bases numbered 11, after V lost 6 bases and J lost 5 bases. CDR1 and CDR2 from the germline V gene are DFQATT and SNEGSKA (reference sequence). The CDR3 totals 15 residues. The CDR3 reads CSAFRPGLAKDTQYF. CDR3 in DNA: TGCAGTGCCTTTCGCCCGGGACTAGCGAAAGATACGCAGTATTTT.

The chain combines TRBV5-5 with TRBJ2-7, with 8 bases aligning to TRBD1. The junction had 9 bases not matched to a gene; V was cut back by 6 bases and J by 1 base. Germline V gene lookup returns CDR1 SGHKS and CDR2 YYEKEE (reference sequence). The CDR3 has 15 residues. CDR3 nucleotide sequence: TGTGCCAGCACCCCCTCGGACAGGGAATCCTACGAGCAGTACTTC. Its translation: CASTPSDRESYEQYF.

There are many counts of this clonotype. The chain combines TRBV19 with TRBJ1-1; D call uncertain. The CDR3 runs 12 residues. V gave up 3 bases and J gave up 1 base, with 3 bases separating them. From germline, CDR1 is LNHDA and CDR2 SQIVND (reference sequence). The CDR3 spells CASSIGNTEAFF. The CDR3 DNA is TGTGCCAGTAGTATTGGGAACACTGAAGCTTTCTTT. The full variable domain, its missing parts supplied by reference TRBV19 and TRBJ1-1, is DGGITQSPKYLFRKEGQNVTLSCEQNLNHDAMYWYRQDPGQGLRLIYYSQIVNDFQKGDIAEGYSVSREKKESFPLTVTSAQKNPTAFYLCASSIGNTEAFFGQGTRLTVV.

This clonotype occurred a few times. The V gene is TRBV20-1, the J gene TRBJ1-1, with TRBD1 as a possible D gene (6 bases). CDR1 and CDR2 from the germline V gene are DFQATT and SNEGSKA (reference sequence). V lost 5 bases to trimming and J lost 4 bases, with 14 bases between them. CDR3 size: 13 residues. This chain's CDR3 is CSALRGPGTEAFF. CDR3 DNA sequence: TGCAGTGCTCTCAGGGGCCCCGGCACTGAAGCTTTCTTT.

The rearrangement links TRBV4-3 to TRBJ1-1; D unclear. The CDR3 covers 14 residues. CDR1 is LGHNA and CDR2 is YSLEER in the germline V gene. V lost 7 bases, J lost 4 bases, and 16 bases lay in between. CDR3 residues: CASTYTRQSTEAFF. The DNA of the CDR3 is TGCGCCAGCACCTATACCAGGCAGAGCACTGAAGCTTTCTTT.

The CDR3 nucleotides read TGTGCCAGCAGCTTGGTCCTCTCTGGAAACACCATATATTTT. Its translation is CASSLVLSGNTIYF. The chain couples TRBV13 to TRBJ1-3, with D unclear. The CDR3 consists of 14 residues. The V end lost 3 bases, the J end lost 0 bases, and 6 bases lay between the germline ends. Germline V gene sequence: CDR1 PRHDT, CDR2 FYEKMQ (reference sequence).

This clonotype was picked up many times. This rearrangement joins TRBV29-1 to TRBJ2-5, with TRBD2 matching over 11 bases. The CDR3 is made up of 14 amino acids. Trimming took 8 bases from V and 2 from J; bases not matched to a gene: 7. Germline values: CDR1 SQVTM, CDR2 ANQGSEA. CDR3 in DNA: TGCAGCTTACTGACTAGCGGGGTACAAGAGACCCAGTACTTC. Its translation: CSLLTSGVQETQYF. Full variable domain (rest looked up from reference TRBV29-1 and TRBJ2-5): SAVISQKPSRDICQRGTSLTIQCQVDSQVTMMFWYRQQPGQSLTLIATANQGSEATYESGFVIDKFPISRPNLTFSTLTVSNMSPEDSSIYLCSLLTSGVQETQYFGPGTRLLVL.